This note documents a single T cell receptor beta chain sequence. The specificity of this receptor is unknown. No per-base quality is available; no much larger clone lies one base away. The protocol used for the library was multiplex PCR. Sequencing was performed on an Illumina HiSeq 4000. To build TCR beta libraries, CDR3 regions were amplified by Arm-PCR using iRepertoire HTBI primers. Before sequencing, the PCR products went through gel purification. The source study handled its data this way. Gene usage analysis of CDR3 amino acid clonotypes relied on the approximately 60 TRBV and around 14 TRBJ segments identified across samples. Filtered high-quality paired reads were merged into contigs using COPE and FqMerger. BLAST was used to align contigs to the IMGT TRBV, TRBD and TRBJ reference genes, and CDR3 was defined following IMGT. Any clonotype with a frequency above 0.1% was counted as a highly expanded clone. Shannon entropy served as the measure of repertoire diversity, while the Gini coefficient captured V-J evenness. A clonotype found in more than one individual was treated as public. The public reads were reanalyzed by TCRdb: fastp trimming at Q25, MiXCR alignment, in-frame beta chains only. Each entry is one CDR3 protein sequence, shown with its most common DNA and genes. These V and J calls are TCRdb output, not the study's own analysis. Within this sample are around 400,000 distinct CDR3 sequences, with approximately 25% of them counted one time only. The ten largest clones add up to around 30% of the sample.

The data derive from a study of regulatory T cells in long-lasting Graves disease (dated by TCRdb to 2020 to 2023). Concerning the study at large: Persistent Graves' disease meant more than 5 years of antithyroid drug treatment with TSH receptor autoantibodies that stayed positive. Antithyroid drugs had been taken for 8.5 to 13 years on average by persistent Graves' disease patients in the clinical cohort. A total of some 33 samples were covered by TCR sequencing, comprising some 13 persistent and some 20 newly diagnosed Graves' disease patients. Patients with persistent Graves' disease were compared with patients with newly diagnosed Graves' disease using TCR sequencing and RNA sequencing of peripheral blood. The study was registered as a clinical trial and conducted in China. Results the study describes overall, beyond this receptor: Only peripheral blood was studied, because thyroid tissue, the primary lesion, was inaccessible. TRBV28, TRBJ1-2 and TRBJ2-5 were preferentially used in persistent disease, while TRBV20-1 and TRBJ2-1 were favored in newly diagnosed disease. The small sample size was acknowledged by the authors as a limitation that may reduce accuracy. Only the TCR beta chain was sequenced and analyzed. A larger number of public clonotypes was shared among persistent patients (approximately 2,500) than among newly diagnosed patients (around 880). Persistent Graves' disease patients showed lower TCR Shannon entropy and fewer highly expanded clones than newly diagnosed patients, suggesting clonal expansion.

The germline V gene (reference sequence) sets CDR1 to GTSNPN and CDR2 to SVGIG. The CDR3 starts with the cysteine, ends with the phenylalanine, and has 15 residues. CDR3 DNA is the only sequence kept; it has 45 bases, read in frame from the first base. V is cut back by 4 bases and J by 2 bases, with 7 bases in the junction unmatched. The label giving this sample's time point can be read as: persistent/refractory GD, antithyroid drugs over 5 years with positive TRAb. For both TCR sequencing and RNA sequencing, RNA was extracted from PBMCs using TRIzol. The diagnosis of Graves' disease followed American Thyroid Association guidelines. Patients were recruited from an endocrinology department in Xi'an, China. From each patient, around 9.3 milliliters of peripheral blood was collected into an EDTA anticoagulant tube. Ficoll Paque Plus density gradient separation was used to isolate PBMCs, and no further T cell sorting was performed. An Agilent 2100 Bioanalyzer and agarose gel were used to check RNA quality, while a NanoDrop 2000 measured RNA concentration.

Recombination joined TRBV30 with TRBJ2-2, with 7 bases in between that match TRBD2. Sequenced material: peripheral blood mononuclear cells (PBMCs), taken when the disease was refractory, from a patient treated with antithyroid drugs. This TCR derives from a woman aged 35 to 49 with Graves disease. Donor details come from another sample of the same person, matched by shared clones. The CDR3: CAWTQAGRNTGELFF. The DNA is TGTGCCTGGACTCAAGCGGGGAGAAACACCGGGGAGCTGTTTTTT.